Below, 28 T cell receptor beta chains from the same sample are listed, as sequenced in a study of cytomegalovirus exposure and HLA in healthy donors. PCR was performed using 60 Vbeta and 13 Jbeta primers. Using immunoSEQ multiplex PCR, the repertoire was profiled, and TCRdb retains in-frame clones only, with some absent. Among around 200,000 clones listed, approximately 82% were seen once. Specimen: PBMCs. The receptor set was obtained from a girl between 2 and 10 years old in good health and CMV-seropositive.

The rearrangement links TRBV28 to TRBJ1-4; D remains ambiguous. The germline gives CDR1 MDHEN, CDR2 SYDVKM. The CDR3 is 16 residues long. The V gene lost 5 bases and the J gene lost 4 bases, with 17 bases spanning the gap. CDR3 nucleotide sequence: TGTGCCAGCAGTCCCTACGGGGAACTTGTTAATGAAAAACTGTTTTTT. It specifies CASSPYGELVNEKLFF.

V usage is TRBV10-3 and J usage is TRBJ2-3; 11 bases map to TRBD2. The J segment lost 4 bases and the V segment lost 7 bases, leaving 16 bases of the junction unmatched. There are 18 residues in the CDR3. The germline V gene encodes CDR1 ENHRY and CDR2 SYGVKD. This chain's CDR3 is CAIMDTSGSFGGSDTQYF. CDR3 nucleotide sequence: TGTGCCATCATGGACACTAGCGGGAGCTTCGGAGGGTCAGATACGCAGTATTTT.

The chain joins TRBV4-1 to TRBJ2-7; 13 bases are a match to TRBD2. V lost 2 bases and J lost 2; bases outside the gene matches: 6. The CDR3 sequence is 17 residues long. Per germline, CDR1 MGHRA and CDR2 YSYEKL. For the CDR3, the DNA is TGCGCCAGCAGCCAAACTGGACTAGCGGGAGAAACCTACGAGCAGTACTTC. Its translation: CASSQTGLAGETYEQYF.

J is TRBJ1-1 and V is TRBV30, with D maybe TRBD1 (5 bases). CDR3 size: 14 residues. The germline V and J ends were trimmed by 2 bases and 1 base, with 11 bases remaining between them. Looked up from germline, CDR1 is GTSNPN and CDR2 is SVGIG (reference sequence). The CDR3 coding sequence is TGTGCCTGGAGTTGGACACTAAAGAACACTGAAGCTTTCTTT. Protein sequence: CAWSWTLKNTEAFF.

The rearrangement links TRBV7-9 to TRBJ2-1, with TRBD2 identical over 9 bases. This CDR3 contains 16 residues. V shed 5 bases, J shed 4 bases, and the junction held 9 bases outside the gene matches. CDR1 is SEHNR and CDR2 is FQNEAQ in the germline V gene (reference sequence). The CDR3 bases are TGTGCCAGCAGCAACCGAGGTAGCGGGAGTTACAATGAGCAGTTCTTC. The encoded protein is CASSNRGSGSYNEQFF.

The chain joins TRBV5-1 to TRBJ1-5; tentative D call: TRBD1 (6 bases). Germline V gives CDR1 SGHRS, CDR2 YFSETQ. V was shortened by 2 bases and J by 5 bases, with 14 bases between the two germline ends. This CDR3 region has 15 residues. DNA for the CDR3: TGCGCCAGCAGCTTACAGGGACGCGAGGATCAGCCCCAGCATTTT. Translated, it gives CASSLQGREDQPQHF.

The chain employs TRBV2 and TRBJ1-1, with D unresolved. Trimming cost V 0 bases and J 11 bases, with 7 bases left between them. Germline-derived CDR1 and CDR2 are SNHLY and FYNNEI. The CDR3 is 11 amino acids. The CDR3 DNA reads as TGTGCCAGCAGTGAAGCCGGCGGGGCTTTCTTT. It yields the protein CASSEAGGAFF.

The chain couples TRBV19 to TRBJ1-2; TRBD1 matches at 11 bases. Trimming cost V 5 bases and J 6 bases; bases outside gene matches: 8. This CDR3 is 15 amino acids long. Germline V gene lookup returns CDR1 LNHDA and CDR2 SQIVND (reference sequence). In DNA, the CDR3 is TGTGCCAGTAGTGTAACACGGGACAGGGGGGATGGCTACACCTTC. As protein: CASSVTRDRGDGYTF.

This chain uses TRBV5-5 with TRBJ2-7; tentative D call: TRBD1 (5 bases). CDR3 length: 15 residues. Germline CDR1 and CDR2: SGHKS and YYEKEE (reference sequence). V lost 0 bases to trimming and J lost 0 bases, with 10 bases between them. The CDR3 reads CASSLAGPSSYEQYF. DNA of the CDR3: TGTGCCAGCAGCTTGGCAGGGCCGAGCTCCTACGAGCAGTACTTC.

The rearrangement links TRBV10-3 to TRBJ1-2, with D possibly matching TRBD1 (6 bases). V was clipped by 6 bases and J by 4 bases, with 9 bases between them. The CDR3 covers 12 residues. In germline, CDR1 is ENHRY, CDR2 SYGVKD. CDR3 bases: TGTGCCATCAGCAAGGACAGCTATGGCTACACCTTC. It is translated as CAISKDSYGYTF.

The V call is TRBV7-3, the J call TRBJ2-3; TRBD2 is a possible D gene (5 bases). Germline values: CDR1 SGHTA, CDR2 FQGTGA. With 5 bases removed from V and 6 bases from J, the gap between germline ends came to 12 bases. This CDR3 is built from 13 residues. This CDR3 reads CASSQQRGDTQYF. The CDR3, as DNA: TGTGCCAGCAGCCAACAGAGAGGGGATACGCAGTATTTT.

The chain links TRBV28 to TRBJ1-3; D not certain. Germline V gene lookup returns CDR1 MDHEN and CDR2 SYDVKM. The CDR3 extends over 14 amino acids. V gave up 2 bases and J gave up 3 bases, with 8 bases separating them. The CDR3 loop reads CASSLMEFGNTIYF. CDR3 sequence (DNA): TGTGCCAGCAGTTTAATGGAGTTTGGAAACACCATATATTTT. The entire variable domain, with the rest obtained from reference TRBV28 and TRBJ1-3, is as follows: DVKVTQSSRYLVKRTGEKVFLECVQDMDHENMFWYRQDPGLGLRLIYFSYDVKMKEKGDIPEGYSVSREKKERFSLILESASTNQTSMYLCASSLMEFGNTIYFGEGSWLTVV.

The V and J genes are TRBV5-1 and TRBJ1-5; TRBD1 matches at 9 bases. Trimming removed 4 bases from V and 6 bases from J; junction bases left unmatched: 8. The CDR3 is 15 residues long. Germline CDR1 SGHRS, CDR2 YFSETQ. As DNA, the CDR3 is TGCGCCAGCAGCCCGGACAGGGGTGGGGGTCAGCCCCAGCATTTT. This sequence encodes CASSPDRGGGQPQHF.

The rearrangement uses TRBV4-1 and TRBJ2-3; 8 nucleotides align to TRBD2. The V gene end was trimmed by 5 bases and the J gene end by 0 bases; junction bases not matched to a gene: 10. The germline V gene has CDR1 MGHRA and CDR2 YSYEKL. This CDR3 contains 17 residues. In nucleotides, the CDR3 is TGCGCCAGCAGCTCCCAACAGCGGGAGCCAAGCACAGATACGCAGTATTTT. It is translated as CASSSQQREPSTDTQYF.

The chain is built from TRBV6-5 and TRBJ2-3; D is undetermined. The CDR3 contains 15 residues. Trimming left V 0 bases short and J 1 base short, with 8 bases between. Per the germline V gene, CDR1 is MNHEY and CDR2 is SVGAGI. The CDR3 spells CASSYSLSRTDTQYF. The CDR3 nucleotides read TGTGCCAGCAGTTACTCTTTATCCCGCACAGATACGCAGTATTTT.

The genes are TRBV5-1 and TRBJ2-1; 10 bases map to TRBD1. The germline gives CDR1 SGHRS, CDR2 YFSETQ. There are 15 residues in the CDR3. V shed 4 bases and J 8 bases; nucleotides not matched to a gene: 9. Here the CDR3 reads CASSAGTGVGHEQFF. The CDR3 bases are TGCGCCAGCAGCGCCGGGACAGGGGTTGGGCATGAGCAGTTCTTC.

This chain links TRBV15 with TRBJ2-1, with TRBD2 matching over 10 bases. V shed 3 bases, J shed 7 bases, and the junction held 12 bases outside the gene matches. From germline, CDR1 is LNHNV and CDR2 YYDKDF (reference sequence). The CDR3 has 17 residues. CDR3 protein: CATSSVRAGLARNEQFF. DNA of the CDR3: TGTGCCACCAGCAGCGTACGGGCGGGACTAGCGCGAAATGAGCAGTTCTTC.

The rearrangement joins TRBV6-1 to TRBJ2-3; no definite D call. Germline V gives CDR1 MNHNS, CDR2 SASEGT. Trimming cost V 2 bases and J 3 bases, with 12 bases left between them. CDR3 length: 15 residues. This CDR3 is CASSEKFSLTDTQYF. CDR3 DNA: TGTGCCAGCAGTGAAAAGTTTAGTCTTACAGATACGCAGTATTTT.

This clone was seen only a few times. The V call is TRBV6-1, the J call TRBJ1-1; D unresolved. Germline V gives CDR1 MNHNS, CDR2 SASEGT. Deletions cut 1 base from V and 1 base from J, with 4 bases between. The CDR3 runs 13 residues. Written as DNA, the CDR3 is TGTGCCAGCAGTGAAGTACAGAACACTGAAGCTTTCTTT. It yields the protein CASSEVQNTEAFF.

The chain carries TRBV9 and TRBJ2-1; no firm D call. Germline CDR1 reads SGDLS; CDR2 reads YYNGEE. Trimming removed 0 bases from V and 7 bases from J, with 11 bases in between. This CDR3 has 14 amino acids. CDR3 region: CASSVGIFYNEQFF. CDR3 bases: TGTGCCAGCAGCGTAGGAATTTTCTATAATGAGCAGTTCTTC.

The sample holds one count of this clone. The rearrangement uses TRBV5-4 and TRBJ1-1; D is possibly TRBD1 (6 bases). The CDR3 is 19 amino acids. In germline, CDR1 is SGHNT, CDR2 YYREEE (reference sequence). Trimming shortened V by 0 bases and J by 0 bases, and 21 bases separated the two germline ends. The CDR3 here is CASSLGGTPTITMNTEAFF. The CDR3 DNA sequence: TGTGCCAGCAGCTTGGGGGGGACACCTACGATAACTATGAACACTGAAGCTTTCTTT.

J is TRBJ2-1 and V is TRBV11-3, with 9 bases aligning to TRBD1. Per germline, CDR1 SGHNT and CDR2 YENEEA. The CDR3 extends over 15 amino acids. The ends lost 8 bases at V and 9 bases at J; junction bases unmatched: 14. CDR3: CASRESGTGRGEQFF. The CDR3 bases are TGTGCCAGCCGAGAATCCGGGACAGGGAGAGGTGAGCAGTTCTTC.

The rearrangement uses TRBV10-3 and TRBJ2-5; 10 nucleotides match TRBD2. V was pared by 6 bases and J by 6 bases, with 7 bases of the junction left unmatched. The V gene's germline CDR1 is ENHRY and CDR2 SYGVKD. The CDR3 runs 14 residues. Here the CDR3 reads CAISPTSGQKTQYF. The CDR3 DNA is TGTGCCATCAGCCCGACTAGCGGGCAAAAGACCCAGTACTTC.

This chain joins TRBV30 and TRBJ2-1; 9 bases agree with TRBD2. The CDR3 extends over 15 amino acids. J gave up 9 bases and V 3 bases, and 12 bases lay outside the gene matches. Germline CDR1 reads GTSNPN; CDR2 reads SVGIG (reference sequence). The CDR3, as DNA: TGTGCCTGGAGGAAACCGGGACTAGCATATGGTGAGCAGTTCTTC. Translation gives CAWRKPGLAYGEQFF.

V usage is TRBV5-1 and J usage is TRBJ1-1, with 8 bases identical to TRBD1. V shed 0 bases and J 7 bases; nucleotides not matched to a gene: 8. Germline V gene sequence: CDR1 SGHRS, CDR2 YFSETQ. This CDR3 region has 15 residues. Here the CDR3 reads CASSLALGTGGEAFF. CDR3 nucleotide sequence: TGCGCCAGCAGCTTGGCGCTCGGGACAGGTGGTGAAGCTTTCTTT.

This clone appeared a few times. This chain joins TRBV30 and TRBJ1-4, with 7 bases that match TRBD1. Germline assignment: CDR1 GTSNPN and CDR2 SVGIG (reference sequence). With 3 bases clipped from V and 8 bases from J, the junction kept 3 bases outside the gene matches. The CDR3 loop spans 12 amino acids. CDR3 residues: CAWSGQEEKLFF. The DNA for the CDR3 is TGTGCCTGGAGCGGACAGGAAGAAAAACTGTTTTTT.

The chain links TRBV10-1 to TRBJ2-2; perhaps TRBD2 as D (6 bases). This CDR3 is built from 12 residues. Germline CDR1 and CDR2: WNHNN and SYGVQD (reference sequence). Trimming stripped 6 bases from V and 6 bases from J, with 8 bases between. The CDR3 DNA follows: TGCGCCAGCAGGCGGGACGCCGGGGAGCTGTTTTTT. Its translation: CASRRDAGELFF.

The chain is built from TRBV5-6 and TRBJ1-2; D is perhaps TRBD1 (5 bases). This CDR3 comprises 15 residues. V shed 4 bases and J shed 1 base, with 14 bases lying between them. The germline V gene encodes CDR1 SGHDT and CDR2 YYEEEE. CDR3 loop: CASSPIWGGNYGYTF. CDR3 nucleotides: TGTGCCAGCAGCCCGATTTGGGGGGGTAACTATGGCTACACCTTC. Combining the CDR3 with reference TRBV5-6 and TRBJ1-2 gives the whole variable domain DAGVTQSPTHLIKTRGQQVTLRCSPKSGHDTVSWYQQALGQGPQFIFQYYEEEERQRGNFPDRFSGHQFPNYSSELNVNALLLGDSALYLCASSPIWGGNYGYTFGSGTRLTVV.